This T cell receptor beta chain was identified in a study of T cells after yellow fever vaccination. Across the whole study: SMART-Seq v4 Ultra Low Input served to prepare low-cell-number fractions.

This clonotype was counted between two and nine times. Germline values: CDR1 SGHTA, CDR2 FQGTGA. The V end was cut by 3 bases, the J end by 6 bases, with 10 bases between. CDR3 size: 13 residues. Template-switching 5'RACE yielded the TCR cDNA; a universal primer site and UMIs were added in the process. TCRdb recomputed calls from the 5' RACE reads with MiXCR, one row per CDR3 protein. The table records hundreds of thousands of distinct CDR3 sequences, about 19% of them present only once. The chain has TRBV7-3 and TRBJ2-3; D uncertain. The sequence was obtained from a man aged 18 to 29 who received the YFV17D yellow fever vaccine. Sequencing was performed on PBMCs, taken before the yellow fever booster vaccination. This chain's CDR3 is CASSLMWLDTQYF. CDR3 nucleotide sequence: TGTGCCAGCAGCTTGATGTGGTTGGATACGCAGTATTTT.